This TCR beta chain was identified during a study of PD-1 blockade in classical Hodgkin lymphoma. Overall study: The patients were dosed with nivolumab 3 mg/kg, infused intravenously every 2 weeks.

The method was immunoSEQ multiplex PCR; TCRdb's version includes in-frame clones alone and lacks a portion of them. The sample has 20,000 to 25,000 clones; around 65% are singletons. Brentuximab vedotin exposure varied, and every patient relapsed after autologous stem cell transplantation. Germline CDR1 reads LGHNA; CDR2 reads YSLEER. The CDR3 has 15 amino acids. Trimming pared 4 bases from V and 0 bases from J, leaving 10 bases between. The chain combines TRBV4-3 with TRBJ2-1; no firm D call. This receptor was obtained from a human donor with classical Hodgkin lymphoma. The specimen comprised peripheral blood mononuclear cells (PBMCs), sampled at baseline. The DNA of the CDR3 is TGCGCCAGCAGCCTTGGACGGACCTCCTACAATGAGCAGTTCTTC. Its translation: CASSLGRTSYNEQFF.